One sample yielded the 27 T cell receptor beta chains listed below, sequenced in a study of CD8 T cells in Susac syndrome (dated by TCRdb to between 2019 and 2020). The library was built by means of the immunoSEQ multiplex PCR assay. RNA was extracted using the RNeasy kit, and about 0.45 to 1 microgram was reverse transcribed with random hexamers. TCRdb reprocessing: public reads trimmed at Q25 with fastp, clones called with MiXCR, in-frame beta chains kept. Entries are consolidated by CDR3 protein sequence, retaining the most common genes and DNA. The sample includes about 190,000 distinct CDR3 sequences, with nearly 97% observed a single time. Of the sample, approximately 0.089% falls within the top ten clones. Sample: CD4+ T cells from PBMCs. The receptors derive from a human donor with Susac syndrome.

The chain employs TRBV20-1 and TRBJ1-2; 8 positions agree with TRBD1. Germline lookup yields CDR1 DFQATT and CDR2 SNEGSKA (reference sequence). The trim removed 1 base at V and 1 base at J, leaving 2 bases unmatched. This CDR3 spans 14 amino acids. CDR3 bases: TGCAGTGCTAGAGGTGGACAGGGTAACTATGGCTACACCTTC. Its protein is CSARGGQGNYGYTF.

The chain carries TRBV20-1 and TRBJ1-5; D is ambiguous. The length of the CDR3 is 14 residues. Trimming removed 3 bases at V and 3 bases at J, with 12 bases between. Per the germline V gene, CDR1 is DFQATT and CDR2 is SNEGSKA (reference sequence). The CDR3 region is CSARGGGNNQPQHF. The CDR3 coding sequence is TGCAGTGCTAGGGGCGGAGGAAACAATCAGCCCCAGCATTTT.

The V gene is TRBV18, the J gene TRBJ2-3; 9 bases align to TRBD2. Germline V gene data show CDR1 as KGHSH and CDR2 as LQKENI. V trimming: 4 bases; J trimming: 6 bases; junction bases outside the gene matches: 8. The CDR3 is 15 amino acids. This chain's CDR3 is CASSQRGADVDTQYF. The DNA of the CDR3 is TGTGCCAGCTCACAGCGGGGGGCCGACGTGGATACGCAGTATTTT.

This sequence joins TRBV19 and TRBJ2-7, with 7 bases fitting TRBD1. Trimming at V came to 7 bases and at J to 2 bases, leaving 5 bases not matched to a gene. The CDR3 covers 13 residues. Per the germline V gene, CDR1 is LNHDA and CDR2 is SQIVND (reference sequence). CDR3 region: CASMGDSTYEQYF. CDR3 sequence (DNA): TGTGCCAGTATGGGGGACAGCACCTACGAGCAGTACTTC.

The V call is TRBV7-9, the J call TRBJ2-3; 7 nucleotides agree with TRBD2. Germline V CDR1 and CDR2: SEHNR, FQNEAQ (reference sequence). V lost 11 bases and J lost 1; bases outside the gene matches: 9. This CDR3 spans 14 amino acids. CDR3 sequence (DNA): TGTGCCTCCCATCTTGCGGGGGGCACAGATACGCAGTATTTT. This sequence encodes CASHLAGGTDTQYF.

This chain links TRBV12-3 or TRBV12-4 with TRBJ2-2; 11 bases fit TRBD1. This CDR3 has 15 residues. J lost 7 bases, V lost 5 bases, and 6 bases had no gene match. The DNA for the CDR3 is TGTGCCAGCAGTCTGGGACAGGGGGACGGCGGGGAGCTGTTTTTT. Encoded protein: CASSLGQGDGGELFF.

This sequence joins TRBV6-5 and TRBJ2-2; tentative D call: TRBD2 (6 bases). The CDR3 sequence is 14 residues long. V was cut by 7 bases and J by 5 bases, with 14 bases left in between. Germline V gene sequence: CDR1 MNHEY, CDR2 SVGAGI. The CDR3 sequence is CASITRRGTGELFF. CDR3 nucleotides: TGTGCCAGCATTACGCGACGGGGGACCGGGGAGCTGTTTTTT.

The genes are TRBV7-8 and TRBJ1-6, with 10 bases fitting TRBD1. Unmatched junction bases numbered 10, after V lost 2 bases and J lost 12 bases. CDR3 length equals 16 residues. CDR1 and CDR2 (germline): SGHVS, FQNEAQ. The CDR3 sequence: CASSLYWDRGYGPLHF. In nucleotides, the CDR3 is TGTGCCAGCAGCTTATATTGGGACAGGGGATATGGACCCCTCCACTTT.

V is TRBV9 and J is TRBJ2-4; D may be TRBD2 (6 bases). Germline CDR1 is SGDLS and CDR2 is YYNGEE. This CDR3 has 12 residues. V lost 3 bases to trimming and J lost 12 bases, with 13 bases between them. CDR3 residues: CASSALGGSQYF. Written as DNA, the CDR3 is TGTGCCAGCAGCGCCCTGGGGGGTTCTCAGTACTTC.

The rearrangement links TRBV7-2 to TRBJ1-2, with D maybe TRBD1 (6 bases). V was trimmed by 5 bases and J by 4 bases, leaving 11 bases between them. Germline V lookup: CDR1 SGHTA, CDR2 FQGNSA. The CDR3 extends over 13 amino acids. The CDR3 loop reads CASSTGMGYGYTF. CDR3 bases: TGTGCCAGCAGCACAGGGATGGGCTATGGCTACACCTTC.

The rearrangement uses TRBV13 and TRBJ1-1; D uncertain. There are 13 residues in the CDR3. Per the germline V gene, CDR1 is PRHDT and CDR2 is FYEKMQ (reference sequence). Trimming left V 5 bases short and J 1 base short, with 8 bases between. CDR3 in DNA: TGTGCCAGCAGCCCTAGGAAGAACACTGAAGCTTTCTTT. This encodes CASSPRKNTEAFF. Combining the CDR3 with reference TRBV13 and TRBJ1-1 gives the whole variable domain AAGVIQSPRHLIKEKRETATLKCYPIPRHDTVYWYQQGPGQDPQFLISFYEKMQSDKGSIPDRFSAQQFSDYHSELNMSSLELGDSALYFCASSPRKNTEAFFGQGTRLTVV.

This chain joins TRBV3-1 and TRBJ2-7; the match to TRBD1 covers 11 bases. This CDR3 region has 15 residues. Per the germline V gene, CDR1 is LGHDT and CDR2 is YNNKEL (reference sequence). J was trimmed by 9 bases and V by 3 bases; bases with no gene match: 10. The CDR3 coding sequence is TGTGCCAGCAGCCACGGTGGACAGGGGGCGGGTGGGCAGTACTTC. Residues: CASSHGGQGAGGQYF.

The rearrangement links TRBV12-3 or TRBV12-4 to TRBJ1-1; a possible D gene is TRBD1 (6 bases). CDR3 length: 14 amino acids. Trimming shortened V by 5 bases and J by 4 bases, and 14 bases separated the two germline ends. The DNA for the CDR3 is TGTGCCAGCAGTAGACAGGAGTTGGGCACTGAAGCTTTCTTT. It yields the protein CASSRQELGTEAFF.

The V call is TRBV2, the J call TRBJ2-3; 12 bases are shared with TRBD2. Germline-derived CDR1 and CDR2 are SNHLY and FYNNEI. The junction had 9 bases not matched to a gene; V was cut back by 5 bases and J by 9 bases. CDR3 length equals 15 residues. CDR3 sequence reads: CASSNLAGGPWTQYF. Here the CDR3 DNA reads TGTGCCAGCAGTAATCTAGCGGGGGGGCCGTGGACGCAGTATTTT.

V gene TRBV21-1 combines with J gene TRBJ2-7; TRBD2, the table's D call, lacks a check against the DNA. TRBV21-1 is an annotated pseudogene. The CDR3 is 17 residues long. CDR3 nucleotide sequence: TGTGCCAGCAGCCCGAGCCTGACTAGCGGGGGGGCCTACGAGCAGTACTTC. As protein: CASSPSLTSGGAYEQYF.

CDR3 residues: CASSQDRTNTEAFF. CDR3 DNA sequence: TGTGCCAGCAGCCAAGATCGGACGAACACTGAAGCTTTCTTT. The rearrangement joins TRBV4-2 to TRBJ1-1; no firm D call. V gave up 0 bases and J gave up 1 base, with 6 bases separating them. From germline, CDR1 is LGHNA and CDR2 YNFKEQ. This CDR3 has 14 amino acids.

The chain combines TRBV20-1 with TRBJ2-3; 11 nucleotides align to TRBD1. Germline lookup yields CDR1 DFQATT and CDR2 SNEGSKA (reference sequence). The CDR3 contains 14 residues. With 6 bases clipped from V and 5 bases from J, the junction kept 7 bases outside the gene matches. In DNA, the CDR3 is TGCAGTGCCTTCGGACAGGGGGCGGTAGATACGCAGTATTTT. It specifies CSAFGQGAVDTQYF.

This clonotype was counted once. V gene TRBV6-5 combines with J gene TRBJ2-5; no reliable D call. CDR1 and CDR2 (germline): MNHEY, SVGAGI. Trimming left V 6 bases short and J 1 base short, with 9 bases between. The CDR3 is 13 amino acids. The CDR3 DNA is TGTGCCAGCAGCCACGGGCCCCAAGAGACCCAGTACTTC. Residues: CASSHGPQETQYF.

The chain couples TRBV12-3 or TRBV12-4 to TRBJ2-7; 10 nucleotides agree with TRBD2. This CDR3 region has 14 residues. V lost 9 bases and J lost 5; bases outside the gene matches: 10. CDR3 protein: CASKIAGGSHEQYF. In DNA, the CDR3 is TGTGCCAGTAAGATAGCGGGGGGTTCCCACGAGCAGTACTTC.

This rearrangement joins TRBV4-2 to TRBJ1-4, with 7 bases that match TRBD1. There are 15 residues in the CDR3. In germline, CDR1 is LGHNA, CDR2 YNFKEQ. V shed 4 bases, J shed 5 bases, and the junction held 7 bases outside the gene matches. The CDR3, as DNA: TGTGCCAGCAGCCTGTCCAAGACAGGGAATGAAAAACTGTTTTTT. This codes for CASSLSKTGNEKLFF.

CDR3 protein: CASNNYPTNEKLFF. The DNA of the CDR3 is TGTGCCAGCAACAACTATCCAACTAATGAAAAACTGTTTTTT. The rearrangement joins TRBV2 to TRBJ1-4; D unresolved. Germline V gene sequence: CDR1 SNHLY, CDR2 FYNNEI. CDR3 length: 14 residues. V was pared by 7 bases and J by 0 bases, with 9 bases between.

The rearrangement links TRBV29-1 to TRBJ1-2; D possibly corresponds to TRBD1 (5 bases). In germline, CDR1 is SQVTM, CDR2 ANQGSEA. CDR3 length equals 12 residues. The V and J ends lost 5 bases and 5 bases respectively, with 12 bases between them. The CDR3 region is CSVRGSLYGYTF. DNA of the CDR3: TGCAGCGTTCGGGGGTCCCTTTATGGCTACACCTTC.

The chain recombines TRBV12-3 or TRBV12-4 with TRBJ1-5, with 8 bases matching TRBD1. The CDR3 spans 16 residues. The V gene end was trimmed by 7 bases and the J gene end by 2 bases; junction bases not matched to a gene: 10. CDR3 nucleotides: TGTGCCAGCACCTCAGGACAGGGTACGGGCAATCAGCCCCAGCATTTT. Its translation is CASTSGQGTGNQPQHF.

The chain links TRBV21-1 to TRBJ1-5. TRBV21-1 is a known pseudogene. The CDR3 runs to 13 residues. This CDR3 is CASSKVGNQPQHF. The DNA of the CDR3 is TGTGCCAGCAGCAAAGTTGGCAATCAGCCCCAGCATTTT.

This chain joins TRBV20-1 and TRBJ2-1; D gene ambiguous. The length of the CDR3 is 15 residues. Germline V gene data show CDR1 as DFQATT and CDR2 as SNEGSKA (reference sequence). The CDR3 nucleotides are TGCAGCCGGAGCGTTTTAGACCTCTCCTACAATGAGCAGTTCTTC. It encodes CSRSVLDLSYNEQFF.

The chain has TRBV6-5 and TRBJ1-5, with TRBD1 matching 9 bases. With 6 bases clipped from V and 1 base from J, the junction kept 4 bases outside the gene matches. From germline, CDR1 is MNHEY and CDR2 SVGAGI. The CDR3 is 15 amino acids. CDR3 residues: CASRRQGGSNQPQHF. In DNA, the CDR3 is TGTGCCAGCAGGCGACAGGGGGGGAGCAATCAGCCCCAGCATTTT.

This rearrangement joins TRBV9 to TRBJ1-1; tentatively, D is TRBD1 (5 bases). In germline, CDR1 is SGDLS, CDR2 YYNGEE. The CDR3 loop spans 14 amino acids. Between the trimmed V and J ends, which lost 0 bases and 7 bases, there was a span of 13 bases. The CDR3 DNA reads TGTGCCAGCAGCGTAGTTGGGGGAAGGGGTGAAGCTTTCTTT. Its protein is CASSVVGGRGEAFF.